The clone carrying this T cell receptor beta chain was seen more than once but under ten times. Its antigen remains unidentified. The length of the CDR3 is 16 residues. V lost 1 base and J lost 5; bases outside the gene matches: 4. Germline V CDR1 and CDR2: SGHNT, YYREEE (reference sequence). TCRdb re-called the 5' RACE reads through MiXCR, storing one row per CDR3 protein. This sample has 100,000 to 110,000 distinct CDR3 sequences, with just under 6% found just once. This sample is drawn from a study of identical twins. Whole-study findings and limits: Within cord blood, abundant beta clonotypes carried fewer insertions, but memory repertoires showed no such trend. For monozygotic twins, models underestimated out-of-frame TCR alpha sharing.

The genes are TRBV5-4 and TRBJ2-3; the match to TRBD2 covers 13 bases. The TCR originated in a woman between 45 and 65 years old in good health. Sequencing was carried out using memory T cells sorted from blood. The CDR3 DNA reads TGTGCCAGCAGCTTGACTAGCGGGAGGGGACTAGATACGCAGTATTTT. As protein: CASSLTSGRGLDTQYF.